The 27 T cell receptor beta chains reported below all come from one sample, sequenced in a study of cytomegalovirus exposure and HLA in healthy donors. The PCR used 60 Vbeta and 13 Jbeta primers. The method was immunoSEQ multiplex PCR; TCRdb's version includes in-frame clones alone and lacks a portion of them. The profile covers 65,000 to 85,000 clones, with roughly 76% appearing a single time and 9.5% to 13% taken by the ten largest. The specimen was PBMCs. Every receptor here comes from a male donor in good health and CMV-seropositive.

The CDR3 region is CAWSVGQIYEQYF. CDR3 coding DNA: TGTGCCTGGAGTGTTGGGCAGATCTACGAGCAGTACTTC. The chain combines TRBV30 with TRBJ2-7; no firm D call. The V end lost 0 bases, the J end lost 3 bases, and 9 bases lay between the germline ends. The CDR3 has 13 residues. From germline, CDR1 is GTSNPN and CDR2 SVGIG (reference sequence). Full variable domain (missing parts from reference TRBV30 and TRBJ2-7): SQTIHQWPATLVQPVGSPLSLECTVEGTSNPNLYWYRQAAGRGLQLLFYSVGIGQISSEVPQNLSASRPQDRQFILSSKKLLLSDSGFYLCAWSVGQIYEQYFGPGTRLTVT.

CDR3 in DNA: TGTGCCAGCAGCTCAACAGGGTCCCATGGCTACACCTTC. Protein sequence: CASSSTGSHGYTF. V gene TRBV7-2 combines with J gene TRBJ1-2; D perhaps matches TRBD1 (6 bases). V was cut by 4 bases and J by 6 bases, with 12 bases left in between. The CDR3 length is 13 residues. Germline values: CDR1 SGHTA, CDR2 FQGNSA.

This rearrangement joins TRBV27 to TRBJ2-1; 10 bases map to TRBD1. CDR1 and CDR2 (germline): MNHEY, SMNVEV (reference sequence). The CDR3 has 16 residues. With V trimmed by 2 bases and J by 3 bases, 4 bases remained unmatched. Written as DNA, the CDR3 is TGTGCCAGCAGTTTAGCGGGGGACAGGGGCTACAATGAGCAGTTCTTC. Protein: CASSLAGDRGYNEQFF.

The chain carries TRBV6-6 and TRBJ2-5; 10 bases match TRBD1. From germline, CDR1 is MNHNY and CDR2 SVGAGI (reference sequence). There are 15 residues in the CDR3. The trim removed 5 bases at V and 4 bases at J, leaving 7 bases unmatched. The CDR3 here is CASSKGQGSRETQYF. The DNA for the CDR3 is TGTGCCAGCAGTAAGGGACAGGGGTCTCGAGAGACCCAGTACTTC.

The chain uses TRBV6-5 and TRBJ2-3, with D maybe TRBD1 (6 bases). Per the germline V gene, CDR1 is MNHEY and CDR2 is SVGAGI. The CDR3 totals 14 residues. The germline V and J ends were trimmed by 5 bases and 4 bases, with 13 bases remaining between them. The CDR3 sequence: CASSRTDKADTQYF. The CDR3 nucleotides read TGTGCCAGCAGTCGGACAGATAAGGCAGATACGCAGTATTTT.

V and J are TRBV5-1 and TRBJ2-3; 11 bases are a match to TRBD2. Per germline, CDR1 SGHRS and CDR2 YFSETQ. Germline trimming cut 4 bases from V and 2 bases from J; bases unmatched to any gene: 6. The CDR3 loop spans 16 amino acids. The CDR3 protein is CASSPLGLAVTDTQYF. The CDR3 DNA reads TGCGCCAGCAGCCCCCTGGGACTAGCGGTCACAGATACGCAGTATTTT.

The chain is built from TRBV15 and TRBJ1-5, with 12 bases identical to TRBD1. The CDR3 extends over 17 amino acids. The germline gives CDR1 LNHNV, CDR2 YYDKDF (reference sequence). V lost 3 bases and J lost 2; bases outside the gene matches: 5. The CDR3 bases are TGTGCCACCAGCAGTTGGGGACAGGGGGCGGGCAATCAGCCCCAGCATTTT. Amino acid sequence: CATSSWGQGAGNQPQHF. Drawing the rest from reference TRBV15 and TRBJ1-5, the complete variable domain is DAMVIQNPRYQVTQFGKPVTLSCSQTLNHNVMYWYQQKSSQAPKLLFHYYDKDFNNEADTPDNFQSRRPNTSFCFLDIRSPGLGDTAMYLCATSSWGQGAGNQPQHFGDGTRLSIL.

This rearrangement joins TRBV10-3 to TRBJ1-4; D not certain. V was trimmed by 4 bases and J by 8 bases, leaving 11 bases between them. CDR3 length: 13 amino acids. CDR1 ENHRY and CDR2 SYGVKD come from the germline V gene. DNA for the CDR3: TGTGCCATCAGTGGGTACGAGAGGGAAAAACTGTTTTTT. This encodes CAISGYEREKLFF.

The genes are TRBV19 and TRBJ2-7; 8 bases fit TRBD1. CDR3 length: 16 residues. The germline gives CDR1 LNHDA, CDR2 SQIVND (reference sequence). J lost 6 bases, V lost 9 bases, and 19 bases had no gene match. DNA of the CDR3: TGTGCCAGCCGTCCGACAGGGGCTCCCCGGTTGGGCGAGCAGTACTTC. This codes for CASRPTGAPRLGEQYF.

The genes are TRBV6-5 and TRBJ2-2; 7 nucleotides line up with TRBD2. J was trimmed by 3 bases and V by 8 bases; bases with no gene match: 9. The CDR3 consists of 15 residues. Germline CDR1 is MNHEY and CDR2 is SVGAGI. CDR3 sequence: CASRDAGVHTGELFF. CDR3 bases: TGTGCCAGCCGGGACGCGGGAGTACACACCGGGGAGCTGTTTTTT.

A few counts support this clone. The CDR3, as DNA: TGTGCCAGTAGTAGACTAGCGGACCACACCGGGGAGCTGTTTTTT. Translating it yields CASSRLADHTGELFF. This chain connects TRBV19 to TRBJ2-2; 9 bases are a match to TRBD2. Germline CDR1 reads LNHDA; CDR2 reads SQIVND (reference sequence). J was trimmed by 3 bases and V by 4 bases; bases with no gene match: 3. The CDR3 loop spans 15 amino acids.

This clone appeared a few times. V gene TRBV6-5 combines with J gene TRBJ1-5; TRBD1 aligns across 7 bases. The CDR3 contains 15 residues. Germline V gene data show CDR1 as MNHEY and CDR2 as SVGAGI. V shed 6 bases and J 1 base; nucleotides not matched to a gene: 6. The CDR3 protein is CASRPTGSSNQPQHF. DNA for the CDR3: TGTGCCAGCAGACCGACAGGGTCGAGCAATCAGCCCCAGCATTTT.

The V call is TRBV4-3, the J call TRBJ2-7; 10 bases agree with TRBD2. The CDR3 consists of 16 residues. Germline CDR1 LGHNA, CDR2 YSLEER. The V segment lost 4 bases and the J segment 4 bases; nucleotides outside the gene matches: 10. As DNA, the CDR3 is TGCGCCAGCAGCCCTAAGGGGGATAGCGGGGGGTACGAGCAGTACTTC. Its translation is CASSPKGDSGGYEQYF.

This sequence joins TRBV6-5 and TRBJ2-1, with D unresolved. V was shortened by 0 bases and J by 2 bases, with 11 bases between the two germline ends. The germline gives CDR1 MNHEY, CDR2 SVGAGI. This CDR3 has 16 amino acids. The CDR3 here is CASSYSPWAPYNEQFF. The CDR3 DNA sequence: TGTGCCAGCAGTTACTCGCCCTGGGCCCCCTACAATGAGCAGTTCTTC.

The CDR3 protein is CASSVGQLQETQYF. The CDR3, as DNA: TGTGCCAGCAGCGTAGGGCAGTTACAAGAGACCCAGTACTTC. The chain couples TRBV9 to TRBJ2-5; no reliable D call. The CDR3 is 14 amino acids. Per the germline V gene, CDR1 is SGDLS and CDR2 is YYNGEE. The germline V and J ends were trimmed by 0 bases and 2 bases, with 8 bases remaining between them.

V is TRBV9 and J is TRBJ2-1, with D uncertain. V was pared by 4 bases and J by 5 bases, with 10 bases between. Per the germline V gene, CDR1 is SGDLS and CDR2 is YYNGEE. There are 13 residues in the CDR3. Written as DNA, the CDR3 is TGTGCCAGCAGCATAGGCCGAGACAATGAGCAGTTCTTC. Residues: CASSIGRDNEQFF.

This clone was observed a handful of times. The CDR3 DNA sequence: TGTGCCTGGAGTCGGACAGGGGTATCTGGAAACACCATATATTTT. Translating it yields CAWSRTGVSGNTIYF. The chain carries TRBV30 and TRBJ1-3, with 9 bases fitting TRBD1. The CDR3 has 15 residues. Germline trimming cut 2 bases from V and 1 base from J; bases unmatched to any gene: 3. Germline V lookup: CDR1 GTSNPN, CDR2 SVGIG (reference sequence). The entire variable domain, with the rest obtained from reference TRBV30 and TRBJ1-3, is as follows: SQTIHQWPATLVQPVGSPLSLECTVEGTSNPNLYWYRQAAGRGLQLLFYSVGIGQISSEVPQNLSASRPQDRQFILSSKKLLLSDSGFYLCAWSRTGVSGNTIYFGEGSWLTVV.

The chain employs TRBV6-1 and TRBJ1-6, with D perhaps TRBD1 (5 bases). CDR1 is MNHNS, CDR2 SASEGT, per germline. Trimming left V 3 bases short and J 7 bases short, with 13 bases between. This CDR3 is 15 amino acids long. In DNA, the CDR3 is TGTGCCAGCAGTGAGTTGCGGCAGGGAAATTCACCCCTCCACTTT. Translation: CASSELRQGNSPLHF.

The chain employs TRBV28 and TRBJ2-3; the match to TRBD2 covers 11 bases. The CDR3 has 16 amino acids. Germline CDR1 reads MDHEN; CDR2 reads SYDVKM. The V segment lost 5 bases and the J segment 7 bases; nucleotides outside the gene matches: 11. The CDR3 DNA is TGTGCCAGCAGTCTTATAGCGGGGGGGGCCCCTAATACGCAGTATTTT. Translated: CASSLIAGGAPNTQYF.

This chain joins TRBV5-8 and TRBJ1-5; 7 positions agree with TRBD1. Germline lookup yields CDR1 SGHTS and CDR2 YDEGEE. With V trimmed by 2 bases and J by 0 bases, 8 bases remained unmatched. This CDR3 is built from 17 residues. CDR3 in DNA: TGTGCCAGCAGCTTTCGGGACAGAGCTTTTAGCAATCAGCCCCAGCATTTT. Translating gives CASSFRDRAFSNQPQHF.

The J gene is TRBJ1-2, the V gene TRBV12-5, with D uncertain. The CDR3 is 17 residues long. V was cut by 4 bases and J by 0 bases, with 18 bases left in between. The germline gives CDR1 LGHNT, CDR2 FRNRAP. DNA for the CDR3: TGTGCTAGTGGTTCGGATCTTCAGGAGGCATCTAACTATGGCTACACCTTC. Protein: CASGSDLQEASNYGYTF.

In DNA, the CDR3 is TGTGCCAGCAGTTTATCCAGGGGTACCGGGGAGCTGTTTTTT. Translated: CASSLSRGTGELFF. The chain has TRBV27 and TRBJ2-2; D is perhaps TRBD1 (6 bases). This CDR3 contains 14 residues. CDR1 is MNHEY, CDR2 SMNVEV, per germline (reference sequence). Deletions cut 0 bases from V and 5 bases from J, with 7 bases between.

The rearrangement joins TRBV5-1 to TRBJ2-5; 9 bases are shared with TRBD1. Germline trimming cut 3 bases from V and 2 bases from J; bases unmatched to any gene: 5. Looked up from germline, CDR1 is SGHRS and CDR2 is YFSETQ. The CDR3 covers 15 residues. This CDR3 is CASSSTGGRQETQYF. CDR3 in DNA: TGCGCCAGCAGCTCTACAGGGGGCCGGCAAGAGACCCAGTACTTC.

This clone was seen a single time. V usage is TRBV6-4 and J usage is TRBJ2-1; 8 bases map to TRBD2. With 4 bases clipped from V and 10 bases from J, the junction kept 6 bases outside the gene matches. Germline CDR1 reads MRHNA; CDR2 reads SNTAGT. CDR3 length: 13 residues. The CDR3 nucleotides are TGTGCCAGCAGTGGATCCAGCGGGGGAGAGCAGTTCTTC. Protein: CASSGSSGGEQFF.

The rearrangement links TRBV5-5 to TRBJ2-7, with 7 positions matching TRBD1. Trimming removed 0 bases from V and 5 bases from J; junction bases left unmatched: 5. The CDR3 runs to 14 residues. Germline loops: CDR1 SGHKS, CDR2 YYEKEE (reference sequence). The CDR3 spells CASSLANDRDEQYF. The CDR3 region has the DNA TGTGCCAGCAGCTTGGCCAACGACAGGGACGAGCAGTACTTC.

This clone has a handful of counts. The chain recombines TRBV10-2 with TRBJ2-1; 7 nucleotides match TRBD2. This CDR3 has 14 residues. With 5 bases clipped from V and 3 bases from J, the junction kept 4 bases outside the gene matches. Per germline, CDR1 WSHSY and CDR2 SAAADI. The DNA of the CDR3 is TGCGCCAGCAGTCCGCCTAGCGGCTACAATGAGCAGTTCTTC. As protein: CASSPPSGYNEQFF.

For this clone: One end of the junction does not line up with germline, which may come from a read error. The chain couples TRBV7-9 to TRBJ2-3; 10 bases are a match to TRBD2. Per the germline V gene, CDR1 is SEHNR and CDR2 is FQNEAQ (reference sequence). CDR3 length: 16 amino acids. The DNA of the CDR3 is TGTTCCAGCAGCCCAAGGACTAGCGGAAGCACAGATACGCAGTATTTT. It specifies CSSSPRTSGSTDTQYF.